The following is a T cell receptor (beta chain) sequence with its context. This clonotype has ten or more counts. Its specific antigen is unknown. Nothing much larger sits one base from this clone, and base qualities are not available. Libraries were made using PCR. The data were produced on an Illumina HiSeq 2500. TCR libraries were prepared with molecular barcoding, using unique molecular identifiers to normalize TCRbeta repertoire quantification. TCRdb itself trimmed the public reads at Q25 with fastp, ran MiXCR and retained productive beta chains. Rows matching on CDR3 protein sequence are summarized as one entry with the most common DNA and genes. Counted in this sample were about 610,000 distinct CDR3 sequences; under 12% of them appeared once. Around 4% of the sample lies in the top ten. The source of the sample is a study of T-cell reconstitution after alpha-beta-depleted transplantation in children (dated by TCRdb to the mid-2010s). Regarding the research as a whole: Using TCR repertoire profiling, the study quantitatively followed how T-cell immune reconstitution unfolded in children after TCRalphabeta/CD19-depleted allogeneic hematopoietic cell transplantation.

CDR1 and CDR2 are read off the germline V gene (reference sequence) as LNHDA and SQIVND. The CDR3 measures 14 amino acids from cysteine to phenylalanine. The read is trimmed to its CDR3 DNA, 42 bases read in frame from base 1. V lost 7 bases and J lost 4 bases; the stretch between them is 14 bases long. The sequence was collected from a human donor who donated a stem cell graft to a child with acute myeloid leukemia. This chain is built from TRBV19 and TRBJ1-5; TRBD1 is a possible D gene, resting on 6 matching bases. Sample: PBMCs from the stem cell graft donor, taken from the stem cell graft. The CDR3 sequence is CASTPGDGNQPQHF. The DNA sequence is as follows: TGTGCCAGTACTCCAGGGGACGGAAATCAGCCCCAGCATTTT.